This is a list of T cell receptor beta chains from one sample in a study of human T cells and chemical hapten exposure. One entry per CDR3 protein results from TCRdb running MiXCR on the RACE reads. The sample consists of tens of thousands of distinct CDR3 sequences, less than 15% of them appearing once. Sample: whole blood, taken in connection with sensitization to the hapten diphenylcyclopropenone (DPC). These receptors all come from a woman in her 50s with alopecia areata. Some clones in this sample may be carry-over from other donors' samples. CDR3s include the opening cysteine and the closing phenylalanine or tryptophan. A D gene is named only where the DNA matches it firmly. A row's size may be missing; if present it is once, few, many or a size class.

TRBJ2-1 TRBV6-6 few NA CASSYTGTNNEQFF TGTGCCAGCAGTTACACCGGGACCAACAATGAGCAGTTCTTC
TRBJ2-7 TRBV4-1 NA TRBD1 CASSARDRGYEQYF TGCGCCAGCAGCGCACGGGACAGGGGCTACGAGCAGTACTTC
TRBJ2-7 TRBV29-1 NA TRBD1 CSVEDRRTGGHEQYF TGCAGCGTTGAAGATCGGAGGACAGGGGGCCACGAGCAGTACTTC
TRBJ2-1 TRBV25-1 NA TRBD1 CASSGDRGTEQFF TGTGCTAGCAGTGGGGACAGGGGTACTGAGCAGTTCTTC
TRBJ2-1 TRBV7-9 NA NA CASSLAGGTDEQFF TGTGCCAGCAGCTTAGCGGGAGGTACAGATGAGCAGTTCTTC
TRBJ2-1 TRBV9 few NA CASSETFNEQFF TGTGCCAGCAGCGAGACTTTCAATGAGCAGTTCTTC
TRBJ1-5 TRBV29-1 few NA CSVRTDNQPQHF TGCAGCGTTCGGACAGACAATCAGCCCCAGCATTTT
TRBJ1-1 TRBV7-8 NA NA CASSRTESTEAFF TGTGCCAGCAGCCGCACTGAGTCCACTGAAGCTTTCTTT
TRBJ2-7 TRBV29-1 NA TRBD2 CSVEDRSGAPYEQYF TGCAGCGTTGAAGATCGCAGCGGGGCCCCCTACGAGCAGTACTTC
TRBJ2-7 TRBV7-2 few NA CASSPAGYPSHEQYF TGTGCCAGCAGCCCCGCAGGGTACCCTTCCCACGAGCAGTACTTC
TRBJ2-3 TRBV7-6 medium-sized TRBD2 CASSGREDTDTQYF TGTGCCAGCAGCGGGCGGGAGGACACAGATACGCAGTATTTT
TRBJ2-3 TRBV2 many TRBD2 CASNSLGTSGSHTQYF TGTGCCAGCAACAGTCTCGGTACTAGCGGGAGTCATACGCAGTATTTT
TRBJ1-1 TRBV20-1 NA NA CSATPTSNTEAFF TGCAGTGCGACCCCCACATCGAACACTGAAGCTTTCTTT
TRBJ2-3 TRBV18 NA NA CASSPGRSTDTQYF TGTGCCAGCTCACCCGGACGGAGCACAGATACGCAGTATTTT
TRBJ2-5 TRBV7-6 NA NA CASSVLEGSQETQYF TGTGCCAGCAGCGTACTCGAGGGTAGTCAAGAGACCCAGTACTTC
TRBJ2-7 TRBV30 few NA CAWRGRSGYHEQYF TGTGCCTGGAGGGGACGGAGCGGGTACCACGAGCAGTACTTC
TRBJ2-5 TRBV28 few TRBD2 CASSPLASGRKETQYF TGTGCCAGCAGTCCCCTGGCTAGCGGGAGGAAAGAGACCCAGTACTTC
TRBJ2-1 TRBV7-9 few TRBD2 CASSSPGLAGNNEQFF TGTGCCAGCAGCTCTCCGGGACTAGCGGGAAATAATGAGCAGTTCTTC
TRBJ1-1 TRBV30 NA NA CAWSLTVGTEAFF TGTGCCTGGAGCCTGACAGTAGGCACTGAAGCTTTCTTT
TRBJ2-2 TRBV7-2 NA NA CASSLVGTPNTGELFF TGTGCCAGCAGCTTAGTCGGTACCCCGAACACCGGGGAGCTGTTTTTT
TRBJ2-7 TRBV7-9 NA TRBD2 CARSLGTTYEQYF TGTGCCAGAAGCCTCGGGACTACCTACGAGCAGTACTTC
TRBJ2-6 TRBV5-5 NA NA CASSLVRSGANVLTF TGTGCCAGCAGCTTGGTTCGCTCTGGGGCCAACGTCCTGACTTTC
TRBJ2-7 TRBV23-1 few TRBD1 CALLNGTGPPSYEQYF TGCGCCCTCCTTAATGGGACAGGGCCGCCCTCCTACGAGCAGTACTTC
TRBJ1-2 TRBV6-6 few NA CASSRDGYTF TGTGCCAGCAGTAGGGATGGCTACACCTTC
TRBJ1-4 TRBV29-1 few NA CSVEWGNDEKLFF TGCAGCGTTGAATGGGGGAACGATGAAAAACTGTTTTTT
TRBJ2-1 TRBV30 NA NA CAWSVRGEKRNEQFF TGTGCCTGGAGTGTACGGGGCGAGAAGAGGAATGAGCAGTTCTTC
TRBJ2-7 TRBV10-3 many TRBD2 CAIGLSQERGGYEQYF TGTGCCATCGGTCTCAGCCAGGAGCGGGGGGGCTACGAGCAGTACTTC
TRBJ2-1 TRBV6-2/TRBV6-3 NA TRBD2 CASAPWASGTSNEQFF TGTGCCAGCGCTCCATGGGCTAGCGGGACTTCGAATGAGCAGTTCTTC
TRBJ2-6 TRBV20-1 many TRBD1 CSAHDRGPGANVLTF TGCAGTGCTCACGACAGGGGACCTGGGGCCAACGTCCTGACTTTC
TRBJ1-1 TRBV5-1 NA NA CASSLITGQNTEAFF TGCGCCAGCAGCTTGATAACGGGACAGAACACTGAAGCTTTCTTT
TRBJ2-3 TRBV7-8 few NA CASSPVVGLTGTQYF TGTGCCAGCAGCCCCGTGGTAGGGCTCACGGGTACGCAGTATTTT
TRBJ1-2 TRBV18 few TRBD1 CASSPPDRSFYGYTF TGTGCCAGCTCACCGCCGGACAGGTCGTTCTATGGCTACACCTTC
TRBJ2-7 TRBV29-1 NA TRBD1 CSVGGQATYEQYF TGCAGCGTTGGTGGACAGGCGACCTACGAGCAGTACTTC
TRBJ2-6 TRBV29-1 few TRBD1 CSVRQGDSGANVLTF TGCAGCGTTAGACAGGGGGACTCTGGGGCCAACGTCCTGACTTTC
TRBJ1-1 TRBV20-1 many NA CSARQVSMNTEAFF TGCAGCGCTAGACAGGTTTCCATGAACACTGAAGCTTTCTTT
TRBJ1-2 TRBV5-6 few TRBD1 CASTLPGQAYRGYTF TGTGCCAGCACCTTACCGGGACAGGCCTATAGGGGCTACACCTTC
TRBJ1-6 TRBV20-1 NA NA CSARKRGAYNSPLHF TGCAGTGCTAGGAAACGAGGGGCCTATAATTCACCCCTCCACTTT
TRBJ2-3 TRBV7-2 many TRBD1 CASSLTGGDLDTQYF TGTGCCAGCAGCCTTACAGGGGGCGATTTAGATACGCAGTATTTT
TRBJ2-1 TRBV20-1 NA TRBD2 CSATGLAGGIRYNEQFF TGCAGTGCTACAGGACTAGCGGGAGGAATCCGCTACAATGAGCAGTTCTTC
TRBJ1-1 TRBV20-1 few NA CSAGAEGPEAFF TGCAGTGCCGGGGCCGAGGGCCCTGAAGCTTTCTTT
TRBJ1-4 TRBV2 few TRBD1 CASSRQGQEEKLFF TGTGCCAGCAGTAGACAGGGGCAGGAGGAAAAACTGTTTTTT
TRBJ1-1 TRBV25-1 few NA CARTNRDSLEVRTEAFF TGTGCCAGAACAAACCGGGACTCTTTGGAGGTGCGGACTGAAGCTTTCTTT
TRBJ1-5 TRBV11-2 few NA CASSQQGRQPQHF TGTGCCAGCAGCCAACAGGGAAGACAGCCCCAGCATTTT
TRBJ2-7 TRBV24-1 few TRBD1 CATSDLWDRALEQYF TGTGCCACCAGTGATTTATGGGACAGGGCCCTCGAGCAGTACTTC
TRBJ1-1 TRBV20-1 NA TRBD1 CSAPAGTGAGTEAFF TGCAGTGCTCCGGCCGGGACAGGGGCAGGCACTGAAGCTTTCTTT
TRBJ1-6 TRBV3-1 few NA CASSQGGLGPLHF TGTGCCAGCAGCCAGGGGGGGTTAGGACCCCTCCACTTT
TRBJ2-7 TRBV3-1 NA NA CASSRGSPSYEQYF TGTGCCAGCAGCCGGGGTAGCCCCTCCTACGAGCAGTACTTC
TRBJ1-1 TRBV12-3/TRBV12-4 NA NA CASSFQMNTEAFF TGTGCCAGCAGTTTCCAGATGAACACTGAAGCTTTCTTT
TRBJ1-5 TRBV12-3/TRBV12-4 NA NA CASRDPKVDQPQHF TGTGCCAGCAGGGACCCAAAGGTCGATCAGCCCCAGCATTTT
TRBJ1-4 TRBV18 NA NA CASSPGANEKLFF TGTGCCAGCTCACCAGGGGCCAATGAAAAACTGTTTTTT
TRBJ2-7 TRBV10-1 NA TRBD1 CASSSQDRGQYEQYF TGCGCCAGCAGCTCGCAGGACAGGGGGCAGTACGAGCAGTACTTC
TRBJ2-6 TRBV28 NA TRBD1 CASSQRGHGANVLTF TGTGCCAGCAGCCAAAGGGGGCACGGGGCCAACGTCCTGACTTTC
TRBJ2-2 TRBV7-6 many NA CASSLARQAGELFF TGTGCCAGCAGCTTAGCGCGGCAGGCCGGGGAGCTGTTTTTT
TRBJ2-1 TRBV10-3 NA TRBD2 CAIRGTSGSRDEQFF TGTGCCATCAGGGGGACTAGCGGGAGTCGGGATGAGCAGTTCTTC
TRBJ2-3 TRBV29-1 few NA CSVESSPDTQYF TGCAGCGTTGAGTCCAGTCCAGATACGCAGTATTTT